The next 24 T cell receptor beta chains were all read from a single sample in a study of Graves' ophthalmopathy and Graves' hyperthyroidism. RNA served as the template for amplifying TCR beta CDR3 regions. The first-round RT-PCR employed HTBI primers together with the Qiagen OneStep RT-PCR kit. A multiplex PCR was then performed as the second round. TCRdb re-called the multiplex PCR reads with MiXCR, one entry per CDR3 protein. The data hold around 400,000 distinct CDR3 sequences, with approximately 16% observed a single time. Sequencing used peripheral blood. All receptors derive from a woman in her late teens or twenties with Graves' ophthalmopathy.

This clonotype was seen repeatedly, ten times or more. The chain recombines TRBV2 with TRBJ1-5, with TRBD1 matching 9 bases. Germline loops: CDR1 SNHLY, CDR2 FYNNEI. The CDR3 consists of 15 residues. V shed 2 bases, J shed 7 bases, and the junction held 6 bases outside the gene matches. CDR3 sequence reads: CASSERDRVWQPQHF. The CDR3 nucleotides read TGTGCCAGCAGTGAAAGGGACAGGGTATGGCAGCCCCAGCATTTT.

This clonotype was picked up many times. This sequence joins TRBV28 and TRBJ1-5; D not certain. CDR1 MDHEN and CDR2 SYDVKM come from the germline V gene. V was pared by 3 bases and J by 4 bases, with 13 bases between. CDR3 length equals 15 residues. In DNA, the CDR3 is TGTGCCAGCAGTTTGCCGCAGAGTCCGAATCAGCCCCAGCATTTT. Its translation: CASSLPQSPNQPQHF.

This clonotype has at least ten counts. The chain links TRBV6-1 to TRBJ1-1, with D possibly TRBD1 on 6 matching bases. V was clipped by 6 bases and J by 6 bases, with 23 bases between them. Germline assignment: CDR1 MNHNS and CDR2 SASEGT. The CDR3 consists of 16 residues. The CDR3 DNA reads as TGTGCCAGCAGAATATCAGGGGCGGGAGAACACTCTGAAGCTTTCTTT. It specifies CASRISGAGEHSEAFF.

This clonotype was recorded at least ten times. V gene TRBV6-5 combines with J gene TRBJ2-7; the match to TRBD2 covers 10 bases. In germline, CDR1 is MNHEY, CDR2 SVGAGI. The ends lost 6 bases at V and 5 bases at J; junction bases unmatched: 13. The CDR3 is 16 residues long. The CDR3 nucleotides are TGTGCCAGCAGCCGACGGGTCCTAGCGGGAGAAGACGAGCAGTACTTC. It yields the protein CASSRRVLAGEDEQYF.

This clonotype was counted ten times or more. The chain carries TRBV4-3 and TRBJ2-2; D uncertain. The CDR3 extends over 14 amino acids. The germline V gene encodes CDR1 LGHNA and CDR2 YSLEER. V lost 0 bases to trimming and J lost 6 bases, with 8 bases between them. The CDR3 DNA follows: TGCGCCAGCAGCCAAGATCGGCACTCCGGGGAGCTGTTTTTT. Translation: CASSQDRHSGELFF.

There are many counts of this clonotype. This chain connects TRBV2 to TRBJ1-5, with a possible D match to TRBD1 (5 bases). This CDR3 comprises 16 residues. Germline CDR1 SNHLY, CDR2 FYNNEI. Trimming pared 2 bases from V and 6 bases from J, leaving 17 bases between. The CDR3 spells CASSERRQWVGQPQHF. The CDR3 DNA is TGTGCCAGCAGTGAAAGGAGACAGTGGGTAGGTCAGCCCCAGCATTTT.

This clonotype was counted many times. This rearrangement joins TRBV27 to TRBJ2-7; TRBD1 or TRBD2 may be the D gene (5 bases each). Trimming removed 7 bases at V and 6 bases at J, with 19 bases between. This CDR3 contains 14 residues. The germline gives CDR1 MNHEY, CDR2 SMNVEV (reference sequence). The CDR3 here is CASKLAGGVGEQYF. The CDR3 DNA is TGTGCCAGCAAGCTAGCTGGGGGAGTCGGCGAGCAGTACTTC.

This clonotype was counted at least ten times. V usage is TRBV18 and J usage is TRBJ2-6, with a tentative D call TRBD1 (6 bases). Germline assignment: CDR1 KGHSH and CDR2 LQKENI. The CDR3 runs to 16 residues. The germline V and J ends were trimmed by 4 bases and 2 bases, with 12 bases remaining between them. CDR3 nucleotides: TGTGCCAGCTCACGCAGACAGGCGGCTGGGGCCAACGTCCTGACTTTC. This gives the protein CASSRRQAAGANVLTF. Drawing the rest from reference TRBV18 and TRBJ2-6, the complete variable domain is NAGVMQNPRHLVRRRGQEARLRCSPMKGHSHVYWYRQLPEEGLKFMVYLQKENIIDESGMPKERFSAEFPKEGPSILRIQQVVRGDSAAYFCASSRRQAAGANVLTFGAGSRLTVL.

Many counts were recorded for this clonotype. CDR3 loop: CASSSTRTGYNQPQHF. The CDR3 nucleotides read TGTGCCAGCAGTTCCACCCGGACAGGGTACAATCAGCCCCAGCATTTT. This chain connects TRBV28 to TRBJ1-5; 8 bases align to TRBD1. This CDR3 comprises 16 residues. The ends lost 4 bases at V and 3 bases at J; junction bases unmatched: 8. CDR1 MDHEN and CDR2 SYDVKM come from the germline V gene.

This clonotype was observed many times. The J gene is TRBJ1-1, the V gene TRBV19; a possible D gene is TRBD1 (6 bases). Germline assignment: CDR1 LNHDA and CDR2 SQIVND (reference sequence). CDR3 length: 13 amino acids. The V and J ends lost 5 bases and 7 bases respectively, with 14 bases between them. DNA of the CDR3: TGTGCCAGTAGTCTGGGGGGACACTTTGAAGCTTTCTTT. This encodes CASSLGGHFEAFF.

The gene calls are TRBV3-1 and TRBJ2-7; a possible D gene is TRBD2 (5 bases). CDR3 length: 13 residues. CDR1 is LGHDT, CDR2 YNNKEL, per germline (reference sequence). With 3 bases removed from V and 3 bases from J, the gap between germline ends came to 9 bases. CDR3 nucleotide sequence: TGTGCCAGCAGCCAGGCGGGTAACTACGAGCAGTACTTC. Translating gives CASSQAGNYEQYF.

There are many counts of this clonotype. The rearrangement uses TRBV30 and TRBJ1-6; no reliable D call. The CDR3 is 14 residues long. Trimming took 0 bases from V and 8 from J, leaving 11 bases between them. CDR1 and CDR2 from the germline V gene are GTSNPN and SVGIG (reference sequence). The CDR3: CAWSVGLRDSPLHF. The CDR3 region has the DNA TGTGCCTGGAGTGTAGGTCTCCGTGATTCACCCCTCCACTTT.

V and J are TRBV7-2 and TRBJ1-1, with D unresolved. The V gene lost 2 bases and the J gene lost 0 bases, with 7 bases spanning the gap. The germline V gene encodes CDR1 SGHTA and CDR2 FQGNSA. The CDR3 is 14 residues long. The CDR3 DNA is TGTGCCAGCAGCTTAAGGCAGATGAACACTGAAGCTTTCTTT. Translated: CASSLRQMNTEAFF.

This chain joins TRBV30 and TRBJ2-6; 7 positions agree with TRBD1. This CDR3 has 16 amino acids. Germline values: CDR1 GTSNPN, CDR2 SVGIG (reference sequence). V lost 2 bases to trimming and J lost 0 bases; unmatched junction nucleotides: 4. The CDR3 DNA is TGTGCCTGGAGTCTGGGACAGACCTCTGGGGCCAACGTCCTGACTTTC. Translation: CAWSLGQTSGANVLTF.

This clonotype came up many times. The chain employs TRBV12-3 or TRBV12-4 and TRBJ1-2; TRBD1 aligns across 7 bases. CDR3 length equals 13 residues. The junction had 11 bases not matched to a gene; V was cut back by 8 bases and J by 8 bases. In DNA form, the CDR3 reads TGTGCCAGCGAGCTAAGAGCCAGGGGGGGCTACACCTTC. Translated: CASELRARGGYTF.

This clonotype was seen many times. The chain is built from TRBV19 and TRBJ1-2; 7 bases match TRBD1. The V gene end was trimmed by 10 bases and the J gene end by 2 bases; junction bases not matched to a gene: 4. Germline-derived CDR1 and CDR2 are LNHDA and SQIVND (reference sequence). This CDR3 spans 12 amino acids. In nucleotides, the CDR3 is TGTGCCATTTTGGACAGGAACTATGGCTACACCTTC. Translating gives CAILDRNYGYTF.

This clonotype was seen ten or more times. The chain couples TRBV27 to TRBJ1-1; no firm D call. Per germline, CDR1 MNHEY and CDR2 SMNVEV (reference sequence). V gave up 6 bases and J gave up 0 bases, with 17 bases separating them. This CDR3 contains 16 residues. CDR3 amino acids: CASSLASGRMNTEAFF. In DNA form, the CDR3 reads TGTGCCAGCAGCTTAGCTTCGGGCAGAATGAACACTGAAGCTTTCTTT.

This clonotype was seen ten or more times. The gene calls are TRBV6-2 or TRBV6-3 and TRBJ2-7; D is uncertain. Trimming pared 0 bases from V and 6 bases from J, leaving 12 bases between. This CDR3 spans 14 amino acids. The germline V gene encodes CDR1 MNHEY and CDR2 SVGEGT. The CDR3 loop reads CASSYSGPGREQYF. The CDR3, as DNA: TGTGCCAGCAGTTACTCTGGCCCCGGGCGCGAGCAGTACTTC.

The V call is TRBV20-1, the J call TRBJ1-2; TRBD1 might be the D (5 bases). V was cut by 3 bases and J by 2 bases, with 16 bases left in between. The CDR3 is 15 amino acids. Germline-derived CDR1 and CDR2 are DFQATT and SNEGSKA (reference sequence). CDR3 sequence: CSASPQGGTNYGYTF. Written as DNA, the CDR3 is TGCAGTGCTAGTCCCCAGGGCGGTACGAACTATGGCTACACCTTC.

This clonotype occurred many times. The gene calls are TRBV20-1 and TRBJ2-7, with D perhaps being TRBD1 or TRBD2 (5 bases each). Looked up from germline, CDR1 is DFQATT and CDR2 is SNEGSKA (reference sequence). The CDR3 is 15 residues long. V was cut by 2 bases and J by 5 bases, with 19 bases left in between. The CDR3 spells CSARPIGTAPHEQYF. CDR3 nucleotide sequence: TGCAGTGCTAGACCAATCGGGACCGCGCCCCACGAGCAGTACTTC.

This clonotype came up many times. The V gene is TRBV19, the J gene TRBJ1-1; D is perhaps TRBD1 (6 bases). This CDR3 has 16 amino acids. The germline V gene encodes CDR1 LNHDA and CDR2 SQIVND (reference sequence). V lost 6 bases to trimming and J lost 4 bases, with 21 bases between them. CDR3 DNA sequence: TGTGCCAGTAGCAATCGGGGCTCCCAGGGGACCACTGAAGCTTTCTTT. This codes for CASSNRGSQGTTEAFF.

This clonotype was recorded at least ten times. V is TRBV19 and J is TRBJ1-1; maybe TRBD1 (6 bases). The V gene lost 6 bases and the J gene lost 1 base, with 12 bases spanning the gap. The CDR3 sequence is 14 residues long. The germline V gene has CDR1 LNHDA and CDR2 SQIVND (reference sequence). This CDR3 is CASRGIGGNTEAFF. CDR3 in DNA: TGTGCCAGTAGGGGGATAGGGGGGAACACTGAAGCTTTCTTT.

This clonotype was seen ten or more times. This chain joins TRBV15 and TRBJ2-7, with TRBD2 as a possible D gene (5 bases). This CDR3 comprises 17 residues. The V gene's germline CDR1 is LNHNV and CDR2 YYDKDF (reference sequence). Trimming took off 0 bases at V and 2 bases at J, with 17 bases between the two ends. The CDR3 loop reads CATSRELGIAVTYEQYF. The CDR3 DNA reads TGTGCCACCAGCAGAGAGCTCGGGATTGCCGTAACCTACGAGCAGTACTTC.

This clonotype was picked up a small number of times. J is TRBJ1-5 and V is TRBV6-1, with TRBD1 matching over 9 bases. There are 16 residues in the CDR3. The germline V gene has CDR1 MNHNS and CDR2 SASEGT. The V and J ends lost 6 bases and 5 bases, in that order; junction bases with no gene match: 11. The CDR3 here is CASSRLRDRVHQPQHF. CDR3 nucleotides: TGTGCCAGCAGCCGCCTCCGGGACAGGGTTCATCAGCCCCAGCATTTT.